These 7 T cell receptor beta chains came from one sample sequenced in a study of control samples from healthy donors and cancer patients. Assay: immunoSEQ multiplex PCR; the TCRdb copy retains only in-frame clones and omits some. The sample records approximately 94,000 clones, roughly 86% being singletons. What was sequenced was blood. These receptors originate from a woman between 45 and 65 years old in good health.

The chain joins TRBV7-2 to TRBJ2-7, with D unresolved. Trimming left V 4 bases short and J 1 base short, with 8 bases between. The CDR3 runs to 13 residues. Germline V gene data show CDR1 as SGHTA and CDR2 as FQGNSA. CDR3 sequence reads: CASSSTFSYEQYF. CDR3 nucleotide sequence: TGTGCCAGCAGCTCTACGTTTTCCTACGAGCAGTACTTC.

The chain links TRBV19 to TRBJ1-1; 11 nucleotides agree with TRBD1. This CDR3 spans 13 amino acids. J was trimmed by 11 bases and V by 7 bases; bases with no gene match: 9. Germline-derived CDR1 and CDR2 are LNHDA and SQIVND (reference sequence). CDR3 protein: CASIRTGGFSAFF. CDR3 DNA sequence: TGTGCCAGTATCAGGACAGGGGGCTTCTCCGCTTTCTTT.

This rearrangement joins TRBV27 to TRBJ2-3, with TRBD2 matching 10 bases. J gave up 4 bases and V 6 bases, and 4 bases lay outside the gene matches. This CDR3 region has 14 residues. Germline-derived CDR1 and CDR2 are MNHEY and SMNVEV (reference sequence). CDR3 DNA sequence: TGTGCCAGCAGACTAGCGGGGTCTCCAGATACGCAGTATTTT. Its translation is CASRLAGSPDTQYF.

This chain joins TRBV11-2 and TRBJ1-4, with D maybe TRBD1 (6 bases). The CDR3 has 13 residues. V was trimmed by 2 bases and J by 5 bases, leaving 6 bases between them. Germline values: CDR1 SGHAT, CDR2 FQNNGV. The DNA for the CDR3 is TGTGCCAGCAGCTTAACAGGGAATGAAAAACTGTTTTTT. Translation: CASSLTGNEKLFF.

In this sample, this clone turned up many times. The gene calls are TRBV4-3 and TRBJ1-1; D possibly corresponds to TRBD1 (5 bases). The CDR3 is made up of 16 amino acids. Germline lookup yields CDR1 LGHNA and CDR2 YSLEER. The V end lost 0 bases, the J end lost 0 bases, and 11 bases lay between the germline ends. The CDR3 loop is CASSQDARGMNTEAFF. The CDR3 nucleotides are TGCGCCAGCAGCCAAGATGCTAGGGGCATGAACACTGAAGCTTTCTTT.

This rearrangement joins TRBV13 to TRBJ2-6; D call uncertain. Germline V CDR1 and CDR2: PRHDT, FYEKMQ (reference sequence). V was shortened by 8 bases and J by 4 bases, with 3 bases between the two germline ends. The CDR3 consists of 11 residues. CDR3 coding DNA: TGTGCCAGCTCCGGGGCCAACGTCCTGACTTTC. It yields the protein CASSGANVLTF.

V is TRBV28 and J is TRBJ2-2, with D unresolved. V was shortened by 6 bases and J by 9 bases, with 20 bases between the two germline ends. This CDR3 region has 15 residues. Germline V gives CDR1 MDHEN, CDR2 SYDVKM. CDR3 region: CASRSGGIDRRELFF. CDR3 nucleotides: TGTGCCAGCAGGAGTGGTGGAATAGATCGCCGGGAGCTGTTTTTT.